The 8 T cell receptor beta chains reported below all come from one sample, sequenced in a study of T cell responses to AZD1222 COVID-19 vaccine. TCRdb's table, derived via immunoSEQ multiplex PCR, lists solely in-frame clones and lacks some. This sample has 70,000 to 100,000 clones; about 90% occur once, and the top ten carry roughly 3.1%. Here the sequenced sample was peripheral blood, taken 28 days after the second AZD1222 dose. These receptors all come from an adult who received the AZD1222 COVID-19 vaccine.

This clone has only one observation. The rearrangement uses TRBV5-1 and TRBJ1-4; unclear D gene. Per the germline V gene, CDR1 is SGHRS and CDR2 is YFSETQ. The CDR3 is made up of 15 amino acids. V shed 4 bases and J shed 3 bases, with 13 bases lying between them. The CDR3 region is CASSLISGANEKLFF. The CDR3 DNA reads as TGCGCCAGCAGCCTGATCTCCGGGGCTAATGAAAAACTGTTTTTT. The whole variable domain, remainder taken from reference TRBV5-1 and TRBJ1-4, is KAGVTQTPRYLIKTRGQQVTLSCSPISGHRSVSWYQQTPGQGLQFLFEYFSETQRNKGNFPGRFSGRQFSNSRSEMNVSTLELGDSALYLCASSLISGANEKLFFGSGTQLSVL.

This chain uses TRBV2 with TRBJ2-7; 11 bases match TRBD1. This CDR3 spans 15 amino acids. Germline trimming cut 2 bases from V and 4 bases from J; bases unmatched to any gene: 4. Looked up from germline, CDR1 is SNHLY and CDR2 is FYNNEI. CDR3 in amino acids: CASSEPGTGGYEQYF. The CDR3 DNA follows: TGTGCCAGCAGTGAACCCGGGACAGGGGGGTACGAGCAGTACTTC.

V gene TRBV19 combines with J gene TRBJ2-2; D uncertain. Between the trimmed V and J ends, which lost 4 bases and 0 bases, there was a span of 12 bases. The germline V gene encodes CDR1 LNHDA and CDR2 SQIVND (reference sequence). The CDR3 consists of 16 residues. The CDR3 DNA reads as TGTGCCAGTAGTACCGGACCGTCGACGAACACCGGGGAGCTGTTTTTT. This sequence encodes CASSTGPSTNTGELFF.

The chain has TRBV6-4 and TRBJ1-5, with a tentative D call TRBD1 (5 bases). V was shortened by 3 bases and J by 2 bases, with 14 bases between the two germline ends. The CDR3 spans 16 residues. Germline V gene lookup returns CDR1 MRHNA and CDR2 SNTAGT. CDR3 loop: CASSEEAGQGNQPQHF. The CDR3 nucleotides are TGTGCCAGCAGTGAAGAGGCAGGGCAAGGCAATCAGCCCCAGCATTTT.

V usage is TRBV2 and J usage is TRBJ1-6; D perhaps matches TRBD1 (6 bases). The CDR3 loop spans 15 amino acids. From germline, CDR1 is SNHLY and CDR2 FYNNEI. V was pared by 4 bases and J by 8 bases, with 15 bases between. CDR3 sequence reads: CASSVGGRIDSPLHF. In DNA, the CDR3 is TGTGCCAGCAGTGTTGGGGGGCGGATTGATTCACCCCTCCACTTT.

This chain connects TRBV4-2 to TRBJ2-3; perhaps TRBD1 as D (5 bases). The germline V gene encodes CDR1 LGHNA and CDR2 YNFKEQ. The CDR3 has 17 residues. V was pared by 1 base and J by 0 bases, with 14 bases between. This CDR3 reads CASSQARRGTSTDTQYF. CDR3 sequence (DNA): TGTGCCAGCAGCCAAGCTCGAAGGGGAACTAGCACAGATACGCAGTATTTT.

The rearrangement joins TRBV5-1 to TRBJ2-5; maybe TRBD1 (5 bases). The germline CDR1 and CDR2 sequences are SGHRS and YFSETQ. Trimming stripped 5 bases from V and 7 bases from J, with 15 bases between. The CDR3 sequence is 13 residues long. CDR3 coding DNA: TGCGCCAGCAGTCGTGACAGCTTGGGGACCCAGTACTTC. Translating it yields CASSRDSLGTQYF.

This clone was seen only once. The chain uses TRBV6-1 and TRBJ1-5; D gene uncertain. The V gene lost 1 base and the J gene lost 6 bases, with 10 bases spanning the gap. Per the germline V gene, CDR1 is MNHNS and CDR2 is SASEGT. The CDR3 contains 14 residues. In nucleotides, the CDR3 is TGTGCCAGCAGTGAAGAAACGGGGTCTCAGCCCCAGCATTTT. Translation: CASSEETGSQPQHF.